Below are 2 T cell receptor beta chains sequenced from a single sample in a study of OX40 agonist ivuxolimab in advanced cancers. Sequencing used immunoSEQ multiplex PCR; TCRdb keeps in-frame clones, though not all of them. The sample contains approximately 21,000 clones, 82% of which appear only once. The sample in question was CD4+ or CD8+ T cells sorted from blood, obtained in a trial of the OX40 agonist ivuxolimab. The receptors were sampled from an adult with an advanced solid tumor such as melanoma, head and neck, liver or kidney cancer.

The V and J genes are TRBV6-1 and TRBJ1-2; D is uncertain. This CDR3 comprises 12 residues. The germline gives CDR1 MNHNS, CDR2 SASEGT. V was trimmed by 11 bases and J by 4 bases, leaving 14 bases between them. The DNA for the CDR3 is TGTGCCGTTACGCCTGGAGCCTATGGCTACACCTTC. Translation: CAVTPGAYGYTF.

V is TRBV7-8 and J is TRBJ2-1; TRBD2 aligns across 11 bases. The CDR3 is 13 residues long. Trimming took 10 bases from V and 4 from J; bases not matched to a gene: 3. The germline V gene encodes CDR1 SGHVS and CDR2 FQNEAQ. For the CDR3, the DNA is TGTGCCACTTCTAGCGGGGGGTACAATGAGCAGTTCTTC. Translated: CATSSGGYNEQFF.